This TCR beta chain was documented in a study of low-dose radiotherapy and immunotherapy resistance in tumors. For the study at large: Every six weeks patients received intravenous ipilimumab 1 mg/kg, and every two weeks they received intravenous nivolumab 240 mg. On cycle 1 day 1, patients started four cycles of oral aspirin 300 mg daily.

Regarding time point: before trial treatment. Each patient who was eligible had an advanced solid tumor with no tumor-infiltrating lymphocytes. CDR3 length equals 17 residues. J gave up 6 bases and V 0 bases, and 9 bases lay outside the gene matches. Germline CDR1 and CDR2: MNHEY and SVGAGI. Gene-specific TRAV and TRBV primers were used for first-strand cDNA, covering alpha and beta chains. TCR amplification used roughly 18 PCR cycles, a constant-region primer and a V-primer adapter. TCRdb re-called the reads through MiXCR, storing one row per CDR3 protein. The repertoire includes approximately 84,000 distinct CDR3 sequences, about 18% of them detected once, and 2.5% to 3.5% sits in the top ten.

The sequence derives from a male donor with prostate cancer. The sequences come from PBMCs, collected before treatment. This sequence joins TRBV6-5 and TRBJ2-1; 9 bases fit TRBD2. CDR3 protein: CASSYSSSRGGRNEQFF. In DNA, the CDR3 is TGTGCCAGCAGTTACTCGAGTTCGCGGGGGGGCCGCAATGAGCAGTTCTTC.